This T cell receptor beta chain was sequenced in a study of blood T cell repertoires in COVID-19. Here immunoSEQ multiplex PCR was the method, and the copy in TCRdb shows in-frame clones only, minus some. The sample contains 200,000 to 250,000 clones, approximately 80% of which appear only once. This clone was seen a single time. Per germline, CDR1 LGHNA and CDR2 YNFKEQ. This CDR3 comprises 13 residues. V lost 0 bases and J 8 bases, leaving 8 bases between the germline ends. The sequenced material came from peripheral blood. The chain is built from TRBV4-2 and TRBJ1-3, with D possibly matching TRBD1 (5 bases). The TCR originated in a woman aged 80 or over with COVID-19, enrolled during active disease. CDR3 residues: CASSQEVGDTIYF. DNA for the CDR3: TGTGCCAGCAGCCAAGAAGTAGGGGACACCATATATTTT.